This T cell receptor (beta chain) originates from a study of T-cell reconstitution after alpha-beta-depleted transplantation in children. The CDR3 consists of 14 residues. V dropped 4 bases and J dropped 1 base, with 10 bases sitting between them. CDR1 and CDR2 (germline): SQVTM, ANQGSEA. For TCRbeta, the library was prepared with unique molecular identifiers. A single record per CDR3 protein comes from TCRdb applying MiXCR to the PCR reads. The data hold about 72,000 distinct CDR3 sequences, with about 7.3% observed a single time. The input for sequencing was PBMCs from the stem cell graft donor, taken from the stem cell graft. The chain recombines TRBV29-1 with TRBJ2-2; no clear D. The receptor's source is a human donor who donated a stem cell graft to a child with acute lymphoblastic leukemia. DNA for the CDR3: TGCAGCGTTGCGGCAGACCAGAACACCGGGGAGCTGTTTTTT. Translation gives CSVAADQNTGELFF.